The 3 T cell receptor beta chains below were found in one sample sequenced in a study of T cells in women clearing cervical HPV infection. The table came from immunoSEQ multiplex PCR; TCRdb's copy has only in-frame clones and leaves some out. This sample's table has 31,000 or so clones. The specimen was blood buffy coat. The receptors derive from a woman between 18 and 69 years old with a cervical HPV16 infection that either progressed to CIN3+ or cleared (not recorded which).

Regarding this clone: The read comes to an end 3 residues before the CDR3 does, leaving the germline J gene to fill in the end. This chain links TRBV7-6 with TRBJ2-3; possible D gene TRBD2, 6 bases. With 2 bases removed from V and 6 bases from J, the gap between germline ends came to 21 bases. Germline CDR1 reads SGHVS; CDR2 reads FNYEAQ. The CDR3 runs to 17 residues. The covered CDR3 bases are TGTGCCAGCAGCTTAAGAACTAGCTCCGTCCCGGGTGATACG. It is translated as CASSLRTSSVPGDT. The whole CDR3 sequence is CASSLRTSSVPGDTQYF. Filled out from reference TRBV7-6 and TRBJ2-3, the complete variable domain reads GAGVSQSPRYKVTKRGQDVALRCDPISGHVSLYWYRQALGQGPEFLTYFNYEAQQDKSGLPNDRFSAERPEGSISTLTIQRTEQRDSAMYRCASSLRTSSVPGDTQYFGPGTRLTVL.

This CDR3 reads CASTPGEGYNEQFF. The CDR3 DNA, read in part, is TGCGCCAGCACCCCGGGGGAGGGCTACAATGAG. This rearrangement joins TRBV5-1 to TRBJ2-1; 7 nucleotides agree with TRBD2. The DNA ends 3 residues before the CDR3 does, and the rest of the CDR3 is filled in from the germline J gene. Germline CDR1 and CDR2: SGHRS and YFSETQ. V lost 6 bases, J lost 3 bases, and 6 bases stayed unmatched. CDR3 length: 14 amino acids.

In regard to this clone: The read finishes 3 residues shy of the CDR3 end, and the germline J gene is used to complete it. The chain combines TRBV19 with TRBJ2-2; 7 bases are shared with TRBD1. There are 15 residues in the CDR3. The V and J ends lost 5 bases and 4 bases, in that order; junction bases with no gene match: 7. Germline-derived CDR1 and CDR2 are LNHDA and SQIVND (reference sequence). CDR3 sequence: CASSLMTGSTGELFF. Incomplete CDR3 DNA: TGTGCCAGTAGTCTTATGACAGGGTCCACCGGGGAG. Variable domain in full (rest from reference TRBV19 and TRBJ2-2): DGGITQSPKYLFRKEGQNVTLSCEQNLNHDAMYWYRQDPGQGLRLIYYSQIVNDFQKGDIAEGYSVSREKKESFPLTVTSAQKNPTAFYLCASSLMTGSTGELFFGEGSRLTVL.